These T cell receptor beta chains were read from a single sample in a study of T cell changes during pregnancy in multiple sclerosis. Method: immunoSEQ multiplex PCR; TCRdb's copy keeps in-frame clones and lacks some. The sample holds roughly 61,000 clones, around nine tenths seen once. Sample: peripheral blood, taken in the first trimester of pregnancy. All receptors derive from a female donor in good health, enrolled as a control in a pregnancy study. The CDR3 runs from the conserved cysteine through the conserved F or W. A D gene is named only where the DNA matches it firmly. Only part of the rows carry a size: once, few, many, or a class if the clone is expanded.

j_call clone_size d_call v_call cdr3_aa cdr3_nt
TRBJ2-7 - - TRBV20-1 CSAQDEQYF TGCAGTGCACAGGACGAGCAGTACTTC
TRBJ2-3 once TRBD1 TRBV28 CASSPDRGPTTDTQYF TGTGCCAGCAGTCCCGACAGGGGACCTACCACAGATACGCAGTATTTT
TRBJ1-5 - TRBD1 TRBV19 CASSPRQGHQPQHF TGTGCCAGTAGTCCCCGACAGGGGCATCAGCCCCAGCATTTT
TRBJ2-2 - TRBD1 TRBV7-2 CASSRLLTGGTGELFF TGTGCCAGCAGCCGACTATTGACAGGGGGTACCGGGGAGCTGTTTTTT
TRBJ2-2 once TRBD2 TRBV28 CASSSYGTSIVGELFF TGTGCCAGCAGTTCATACGGGACTAGCATTGTCGGGGAGCTGTTTTTT
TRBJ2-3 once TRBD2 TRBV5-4 CASSELATITDTQYF TGTGCCAGCAGCGAACTAGCGACTATCACAGATACGCAGTATTTT
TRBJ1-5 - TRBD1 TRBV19 CASSSGQVAGPQHF TGTGCCAGTAGTTCCGGACAGGTGGCGGGGCCCCAGCATTTT
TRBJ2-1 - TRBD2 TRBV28 CASSPPPAGDRNEQFF TGTGCCAGCAGTCCCCCCCCAGCGGGAGATAGGAATGAGCAGTTCTTC
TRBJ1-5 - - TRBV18 CASSPNPGALPQHF TGTGCCAGCTCACCGAATCCGGGAGCCCTGCCCCAGCATTTT
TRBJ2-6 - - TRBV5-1 CASSLHRVSGANVLTF TGCGCCAGCAGCTTGCACCGAGTCTCTGGGGCCAACGTCCTGACTTTC
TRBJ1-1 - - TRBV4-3 CASSQDPTGGTEAFF TGCGCCAGCAGCCAAGATCCAACCGGGGGCACTGAAGCTTTCTTT
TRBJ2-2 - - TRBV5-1 CASSDLQGNTGELFF TGCGCCAGCAGCGATTTACAGGGGAACACCGGGGAGCTGTTTTTT
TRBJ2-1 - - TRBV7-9 CASSLGRQGTYNEQFF TGTGCCAGCAGCTTAGGGCGGCAGGGAACCTACAATGAGCAGTTCTTC
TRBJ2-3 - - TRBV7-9 CASSFGLPSTDTQYF TGTGCCAGCAGCTTCGGACTACCAAGCACAGATACGCAGTATTTT
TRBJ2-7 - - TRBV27 CASSLRSGYEQYF TGTGCCAGCAGTTTAAGGAGTGGCTACGAGCAGTACTTC
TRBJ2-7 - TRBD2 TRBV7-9 CASSFAGGPREQYF TGTGCCAGCAGCTTCGCGGGAGGGCCGCGGGAGCAGTACTTC
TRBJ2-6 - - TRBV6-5 CASSQGTGANVLTF TGTGCCAGCAGTCAGGGTACTGGGGCCAACGTCCTGACTTTC
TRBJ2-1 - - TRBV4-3 CASSQSDRLSSYNEQFF TGCGCCAGCAGCCAATCGGACAGATTGAGCTCCTACAATGAGCAGTTCTTC
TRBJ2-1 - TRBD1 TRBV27 CASSFTGGSYNEQFF TGTGCCAGCAGTTTCACAGGGGGCTCTTACAATGAGCAGTTCTTC
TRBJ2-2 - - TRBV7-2 CASSTTLFGELFF TGTGCCAGCAGTACTACCCTGTTCGGGGAGCTGTTTTTT
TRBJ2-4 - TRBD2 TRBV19 CASTPSGQNIQYF TGTGCCAGTACTCCTAGCGGGCAAAACATTCAGTACTTC
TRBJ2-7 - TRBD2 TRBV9 CASSVSGRAYEQYF TGTGCCAGCAGCGTTAGCGGGAGGGCTTACGAGCAGTACTTC
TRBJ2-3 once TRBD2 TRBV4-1 CASSYSLAGGPDTQYF TGCGCCAGCAGCTACTCACTAGCGGGGGGGCCAGATACGCAGTATTTT
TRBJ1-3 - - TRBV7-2 CASSLERVSGNTIYF TGTGCCAGCAGCTTAGAGAGGGTCTCTGGAAACACCATATATTTT
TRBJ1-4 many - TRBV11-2 CASSSAGSNEKLFF TGTGCCAGCAGTTCCGCGGGGTCTAATGAAAAACTGTTTTTT
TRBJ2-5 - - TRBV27 CASSGQYQETQYF TGTGCCAGCAGCGGACAGTACCAAGAGACCCAGTACTTC
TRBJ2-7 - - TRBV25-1 CASSERFYEQYF TGTGCCAGCAGTGAGCGTTTCTACGAGCAGTACTTC
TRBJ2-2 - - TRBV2 CASSESAANTGELFF TGTGCCAGCAGTGAATCCGCGGCGAACACCGGGGAGCTGTTTTTT
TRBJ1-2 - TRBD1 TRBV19 CASSRTGDHYGYTF TGTGCCAGTAGTCGGACAGGAGACCACTATGGCTACACCTTC
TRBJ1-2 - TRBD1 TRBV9 CASSHPDRLPRGYTF TGTGCCAGCAGCCACCCGGACAGGCTACCGAGAGGCTACACCTTC
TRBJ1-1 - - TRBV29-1 CSAWQREAMNTEAFF TGCAGCGCATGGCAGCGAGAAGCCATGAACACTGAAGCTTTCTTT
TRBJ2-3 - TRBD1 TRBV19 CASSMGTGGTQYF TGTGCCAGTAGTATGGGGACAGGGGGTACGCAGTATTTT
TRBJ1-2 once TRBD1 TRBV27 CASSPAGGPSYGYTF TGTGCCAGCAGTCCAGCAGGGGGCCCCTCCTATGGCTACACCTTC
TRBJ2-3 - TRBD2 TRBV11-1 CASSSKAGSTDTQYF TGTGCCAGCAGCTCGAAAGCGGGAAGCACAGATACGCAGTATTTT
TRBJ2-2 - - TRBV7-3 CASSRDSYTGELFF TGTGCCAGCAGCCGGGACTCTTACACCGGGGAGCTGTTTTTT
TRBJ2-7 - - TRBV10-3 CAISESGGEQYF TGTGCCATCAGTGAGTCGGGGGGAGAGCAGTACTTC
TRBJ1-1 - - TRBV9 CASSSLTGNTEAFF TGTGCCAGCAGCTCTTTGACAGGGAACACTGAAGCTTTCTTT
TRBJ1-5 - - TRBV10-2 CASSEQAAGGPQHF TGCGCCAGCAGTGAACAGGCAGCCGGGGGGCCCCAGCATTTT
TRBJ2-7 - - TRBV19 CASSPDGGFLSYEQYF TGTGCCAGTAGCCCAGACGGCGGGTTTTTATCCTACGAGCAGTACTTC
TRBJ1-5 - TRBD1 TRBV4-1 CASSPQGGLSNQPQHF TGCGCCAGCAGCCCACAGGGGGGTTTGAGCAATCAGCCCCAGCATTTT
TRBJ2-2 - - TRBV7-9 CASSYPGRNTGELFF TGTGCCAGCAGCTATCCTGGGAGGAACACCGGGGAGCTGTTTTTT